This passage covers 8 T cell receptor beta chains from one sample sequenced in a study of T cell changes during pregnancy in multiple sclerosis. TCRdb's table, derived via immunoSEQ multiplex PCR, lists solely in-frame clones and lacks some. Of approximately 87,000 clones listed, 85% to 95% are singletons. The input for sequencing was CD4+ T cells from peripheral blood mononuclear cells, taken in the second trimester of pregnancy. The receptors were sampled from a female donor with multiple sclerosis, enrolled in a pregnancy study.

This chain joins TRBV18 and TRBJ1-3; D is unresolved. Germline CDR1 KGHSH, CDR2 LQKENI. Trimming shortened V by 3 bases and J by 0 bases, and 6 bases separated the two germline ends. The CDR3 is 14 residues long. CDR3 protein: CASSPEGSGNTIYF. DNA of the CDR3: TGTGCCAGCTCACCGGAGGGCTCTGGAAACACCATATATTTT.

The CDR3 here is CASSLLLEGADYGYTF. As DNA, the CDR3 is TGTGCCAGCAGCTTATTATTGGAGGGGGCGGACTATGGCTACACCTTC. The rearrangement uses TRBV7-8 and TRBJ1-2, with 7 bases lining up with TRBD1. Trimming at V came to 2 bases and at J to 3 bases, leaving 9 bases not matched to a gene. In germline, CDR1 is SGHVS, CDR2 FQNEAQ. This CDR3 is built from 16 residues.

This clone was seen just once. The chain joins TRBV11-3 to TRBJ1-2; D remains ambiguous. This CDR3 comprises 14 residues. The germline CDR1 and CDR2 sequences are SGHNT and YENEEA. Trimming took 1 base from V and 6 from J, leaving 12 bases between them. The CDR3 DNA reads TGTGCCAGCAGCTTAGGGTCCCGGGTACATGGCTACACCTTC. It translates to CASSLGSRVHGYTF.

This clone was counted a single time. This CDR3 is CASSLIGVTDTQYF. Written as DNA, the CDR3 is TGCGCCAGCAGCTTGATAGGAGTCACAGATACGCAGTATTTT. This sequence joins TRBV5-1 and TRBJ2-3; no clear D. The CDR3 is made up of 14 amino acids. V was shortened by 1 base and J by 2 bases, with 8 bases between the two germline ends. Per germline, CDR1 SGHRS and CDR2 YFSETQ.

The chain recombines TRBV5-4 with TRBJ1-3; the D is unclear. V was pared by 6 bases and J by 0 bases, with 7 bases between. In germline, CDR1 is SGHNT, CDR2 YYREEE (reference sequence). This CDR3 contains 13 residues. The DNA of the CDR3 is TGTGCCAGCAATCAGGACTCTGGAAACACCATATATTTT. This encodes CASNQDSGNTIYF.

This chain links TRBV28 with TRBJ1-6, with D unresolved. This CDR3 comprises 14 residues. V gave up 3 bases and J gave up 3 bases, with 6 bases separating them. The germline V gene encodes CDR1 MDHEN and CDR2 SYDVKM. The CDR3 nucleotides are TGTGCCAGCAGTTTGGGCGACTATAATTCACCCCTCCACTTT. Protein sequence: CASSLGDYNSPLHF.

The rearrangement links TRBV30 to TRBJ2-5, with D maybe TRBD2 (6 bases). Looked up from germline, CDR1 is GTSNPN and CDR2 is SVGIG (reference sequence). Trimming removed 1 base from V and 6 bases from J, with 15 bases in between. This CDR3 is 14 amino acids long. The CDR3 protein is CAWSGGDHLQTQYF. The CDR3 DNA sequence: TGTGCCTGGAGTGGGGGGGATCATTTGCAGACCCAGTACTTC.

The J gene is TRBJ1-4, the V gene TRBV5-1; D not certain. The CDR3 length is 14 residues. Trimming pared 4 bases from V and 6 bases from J, leaving 13 bases between. Germline CDR1 and CDR2: SGHRS and YFSETQ. The CDR3 DNA reads as TGCGCCAGCAGCCCGGCCTCGGCGGATGAAAAACTGTTTTTT. It encodes CASSPASADEKLFF.